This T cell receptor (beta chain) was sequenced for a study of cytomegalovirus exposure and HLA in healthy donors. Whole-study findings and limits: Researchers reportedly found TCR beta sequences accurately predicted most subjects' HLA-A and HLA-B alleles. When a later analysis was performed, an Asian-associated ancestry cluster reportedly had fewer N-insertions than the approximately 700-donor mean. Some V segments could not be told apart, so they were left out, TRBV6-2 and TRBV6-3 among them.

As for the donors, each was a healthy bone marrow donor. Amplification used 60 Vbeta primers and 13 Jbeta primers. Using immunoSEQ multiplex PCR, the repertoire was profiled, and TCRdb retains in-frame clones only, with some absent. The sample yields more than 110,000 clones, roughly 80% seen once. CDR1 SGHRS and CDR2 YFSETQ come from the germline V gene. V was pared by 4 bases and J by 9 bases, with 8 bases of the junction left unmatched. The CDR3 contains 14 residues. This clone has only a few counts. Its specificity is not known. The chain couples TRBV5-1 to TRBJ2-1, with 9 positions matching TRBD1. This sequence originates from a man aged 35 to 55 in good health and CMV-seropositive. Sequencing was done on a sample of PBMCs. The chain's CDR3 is CASSVRQGVSEQFF. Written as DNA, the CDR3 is TGCGCCAGCAGCGTACGACAGGGGGTCAGTGAGCAGTTCTTC.